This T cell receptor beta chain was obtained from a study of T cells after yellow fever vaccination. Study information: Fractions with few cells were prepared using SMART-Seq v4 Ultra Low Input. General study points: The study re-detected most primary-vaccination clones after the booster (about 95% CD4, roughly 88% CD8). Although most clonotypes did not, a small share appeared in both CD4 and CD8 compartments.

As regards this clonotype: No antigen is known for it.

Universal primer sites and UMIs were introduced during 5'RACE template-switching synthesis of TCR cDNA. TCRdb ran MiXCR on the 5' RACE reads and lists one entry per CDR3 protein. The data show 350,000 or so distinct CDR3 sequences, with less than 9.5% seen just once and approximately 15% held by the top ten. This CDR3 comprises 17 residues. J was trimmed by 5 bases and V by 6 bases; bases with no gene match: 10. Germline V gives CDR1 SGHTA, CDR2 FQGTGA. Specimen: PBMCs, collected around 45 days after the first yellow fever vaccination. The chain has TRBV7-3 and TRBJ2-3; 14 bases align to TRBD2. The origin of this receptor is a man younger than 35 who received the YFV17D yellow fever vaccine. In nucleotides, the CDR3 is TGTGCCAGCAGTCCGACTAGCGGGGGGGCCGGTGGAGATACGCAGTATTTT. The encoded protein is CASSPTSGGAGGDTQYF.